A single sample gave rise to the 22 T cell receptor beta chains below, sequenced in a study of blood T cells in healthy people across ages. With a J-beta primer mix and a sample-barcoded 5' primer, a second PCR ran about 6 to 11 cycles. TCRdb processed the 5' RACE reads anew with MiXCR; each CDR3 protein has one entry. The sample carries 1.5 million or so distinct CDR3 sequences, around 40% recorded once. The specimen was blood. These receptors all stem from a woman under 30 in good health.

This clonotype was seen more than once but under ten times. This rearrangement joins TRBV7-2 to TRBJ2-2; D may be TRBD2 (5 bases). CDR3 size: 14 residues. V lost 2 bases and J 5 bases, leaving 9 bases between the germline ends. CDR1 is SGHTA, CDR2 FQGNSA, per germline. CDR3 loop: CASSLPLATGELFF. The CDR3 coding sequence is TGTGCCAGCAGCTTACCATTAGCGACCGGGGAGCTGTTTTTT.

This clonotype was found a few times. J is TRBJ1-2 and V is TRBV30; D remains ambiguous. This CDR3 spans 12 amino acids. The ends were cut back, 5 bases at V and 4 bases at J, with 11 bases in the middle. Germline assignment: CDR1 GTSNPN and CDR2 SVGIG (reference sequence). The CDR3 loop is CAWLNRPYGYTF. For the CDR3, the DNA is TGTGCCTGGTTGAATAGGCCCTATGGCTACACCTTC.

The chain has TRBV29-1 and TRBJ2-5, with D tentatively TRBD2 (6 bases). Trimming left V 4 bases short and J 4 bases short, with 10 bases between. CDR1 and CDR2 from the germline V gene are SQVTM and ANQGSEA. This CDR3 spans 12 amino acids. CDR3 in amino acids: CSVGRGVETQYF. CDR3 DNA sequence: TGCAGCGTTGGGAGGGGAGTAGAGACCCAGTACTTC. Full variable domain (outside the CDR3, taken from reference TRBV29-1 and TRBJ2-5): SAVISQKPSRDICQRGTSLTIQCQVDSQVTMMFWYRQQPGQSLTLIATANQGSEATYESGFVIDKFPISRPNLTFSTLTVSNMSPEDSSIYLCSVGRGVETQYFGPGTRLLVL.

The gene calls are TRBV20-1 and TRBJ2-2, with D maybe TRBD2 (6 bases). There are 15 residues in the CDR3. Trimming removed 2 bases at V and 0 bases at J, with 10 bases between. Germline V gives CDR1 DFQATT, CDR2 SNEGSKA (reference sequence). The CDR3 DNA sequence: TGCAGTGCTAGATCGGGGGTCCCGAACACCGGGGAGCTGTTTTTT. This translates into CSARSGVPNTGELFF.

The V gene is TRBV30, the J gene TRBJ2-5, with D perhaps TRBD1 (6 bases). Between the trimmed V and J ends, which lost 1 base and 4 bases, there was a span of 7 bases. Germline lookup yields CDR1 GTSNPN and CDR2 SVGIG (reference sequence). This CDR3 comprises 12 residues. CDR3 nucleotide sequence: TGTGCCTGGAGTGGAGGGGGAGAGACCCAGTACTTC. This codes for CAWSGGGETQYF.

The V call is TRBV3-1, the J call TRBJ2-1; TRBD2 matches 8 bases. CDR1 and CDR2 (germline): LGHDT, YNNKEL (reference sequence). CDR3 length equals 16 residues. Losses at the gene ends were 3 bases for V and 1 base for J; bases not matched to a gene: 5. CDR3: CASSHGERESYNEQFF. CDR3 nucleotides: TGTGCCAGCAGCCATGGAGAGCGGGAGTCCTACAATGAGCAGTTCTTC.

The sample holds a few counts of this clonotype. The rearrangement links TRBV7-2 to TRBJ2-1, with a possible D match to TRBD2 (6 bases). The V end was cut by 1 base, the J end by 2 bases, with 15 bases between. Germline CDR1 reads SGHTA; CDR2 reads FQGNSA. The CDR3 spans 17 residues. CDR3 nucleotide sequence: TGTGCCAGCAGCTTAGACCTAGCGAAAATCCCCTACAATGAGCAGTTCTTC. This codes for CASSLDLAKIPYNEQFF.

This clonotype turned up a few times. The V and J genes are TRBV4-1 and TRBJ1-5; possible D gene TRBD1, 5 bases. V shed 2 bases and J shed 4 bases, with 18 bases lying between them. Germline V gives CDR1 MGHRA, CDR2 YSYEKL. CDR3 length equals 17 residues. In nucleotides, the CDR3 is TGCGCCAGCAGCCAACGTTTAGGGGTGAGGGGTAATCAGCCCCAGCATTTT. This translates into CASSQRLGVRGNQPQHF.

The V and J genes are TRBV10-3 and TRBJ2-4; 9 bases align to TRBD2. The DNA end favors TRBJ2-7, so the J call may be wrong. The CDR3 has 13 residues. The germline V gene encodes CDR1 ENHRY and CDR2 SYGVKD. CDR3 amino acids: CAISASGTYEQYF. CDR3 DNA: TGTGCCATCAGTGCTAGCGGGACTTACGAGCAGTACTTC.

The chain carries TRBV12-3 or TRBV12-4 and TRBJ2-3; D is uncertain. The length of the CDR3 is 15 residues. Trimming pared 5 bases from V and 2 bases from J, leaving 14 bases between. CDR3 region: CASSPQASPTDTQYF. CDR3 DNA sequence: TGTGCCAGCAGTCCTCAGGCCTCCCCCACAGATACGCAGTATTTT.

This clonotype has just a few counts. The rearrangement links TRBV7-2 to TRBJ2-5; D is possibly TRBD1 or TRBD2 (5 bases each). CDR3 length equals 16 residues. CDR1 and CDR2 (germline): SGHTA, FQGNSA. V gave up 4 bases and J gave up 5 bases, with 20 bases separating them. This CDR3 reads CASSSSSGRPRETQYF. The CDR3 nucleotides read TGTGCCAGCAGCTCGTCTTCGGGACGCCCACGGGAGACCCAGTACTTC. Full variable domain (rest looked up from reference TRBV7-2 and TRBJ2-5): GAGVSQSPSNKVTEKGKDVELRCDPISGHTALYWYRQSLGQGLEFLIYFQGNSAPDKSGLPSDRFSAERTGGSVSTLTIQRTQQEDSAVYLCASSSSSGRPRETQYFGPGTRLLVL.

This clonotype has at least ten counts. This chain uses TRBV6-2 or TRBV6-3 with TRBJ2-7; 10 bases align to TRBD2. The CDR3 contains 17 residues. Germline V gene sequence: CDR1 MNHEY, CDR2 SVGEGT. Trimming removed 4 bases from V and 2 bases from J; junction bases left unmatched: 11. The DNA for the CDR3 is TGTGCCAGCAGTTTCCCTCTCCGGACTAGCGGTACCTACGAGCAGTACTTC. Translating gives CASSFPLRTSGTYEQYF.

This clonotype was observed a few times. The V gene is TRBV2, the J gene TRBJ2-1; D is perhaps TRBD2 (6 bases). With 2 bases removed from V and 0 bases from J, the gap between germline ends came to 11 bases. The CDR3 contains 16 residues. CDR1 is SNHLY and CDR2 is FYNNEI in the germline V gene. The CDR3 DNA follows: TGTGCCAGCAGTGAATATGGGGGGTCCTCCTACAATGAGCAGTTCTTC. It yields the protein CASSEYGGSSYNEQFF. The full variable domain, completed using reference TRBV2 and TRBJ2-1, is EPEVTQTPSHQVTQMGQEVILRCVPISNHLYFYWYRQILGQKVEFLVSFYNNEISEKSEIFDDQFSVERPDGSNFTLKIRSTKLEDSAMYFCASSEYGGSSYNEQFFGPGTRLTVL.

Concerning this clonotype itself: A junction boundary mismatches the germline segment, possibly from a read error. The chain employs TRBV20-1 and TRBJ1-1; a weak D match, TRBD1 (6 bases). CDR1 is DFQATT and CDR2 is SNEGSKA in the germline V gene (reference sequence). The CDR3 extends over 12 amino acids. The CDR3 bases are TGCAGTGCTCCCGGACAGCTCCCTGAGGCTTTCTTT. Its protein product is CSAPGQLPEAFF.

This clonotype was recorded once. The V gene is TRBV4-3, the J gene TRBJ1-2; weak D call: TRBD1 (6 bases). The germline gives CDR1 LGHNA, CDR2 YSLEER. This CDR3 contains 15 residues. V shed 4 bases and J shed 6 bases, with 18 bases lying between them. The CDR3 nucleotides read TGCGCCAGCAGCCGAGCGATCAACAGGGCTGATGGCTACACCTTC. This sequence encodes CASSRAINRADGYTF.

The chain employs TRBV9 and TRBJ2-5; 11 bases agree with TRBD2. The CDR3 contains 16 residues. CDR1 and CDR2 from the germline V gene are SGDLS and YYNGEE. Losses at the gene ends were 0 bases for V and 5 bases for J; bases not matched to a gene: 6. For the CDR3, the DNA is TGTGCCAGCAGCGTAGGTAGCGGGGGGGCCGGGGAGACCCAGTACTTC. Its translation is CASSVGSGGAGETQYF.

The gene calls are TRBV27 and TRBJ1-1; D is uncertain. The CDR3 consists of 16 residues. Germline V lookup: CDR1 MNHEY, CDR2 SMNVEV (reference sequence). V lost 2 bases and J lost 1, with 14 bases in between. CDR3 in amino acids: CASSLSRPHSNTEAFF. The CDR3 nucleotides read TGTGCCAGCAGTTTAAGTCGTCCACATTCGAACACTGAAGCTTTCTTT.

This clonotype came up a few times. V is TRBV11-1 and J is TRBJ2-3, with unresolved D. The V end was cut by 1 base, the J end by 2 bases, with 16 bases between. Germline values: CDR1 SGHAT, CDR2 FQDESV (reference sequence). The CDR3 has 17 amino acids. This CDR3 is CASSLGRTTSPTDTQYF. In DNA, the CDR3 is TGTGCCAGCAGCTTAGGGCGAACTACCAGCCCCACAGATACGCAGTATTTT. Together with reference TRBV11-1 and TRBJ2-3, the CDR3 gives the full variable domain: EAEVAQSPRYKITEKSQAVAFWCDPISGHATLYWYRQILGQGPELLVQFQDESVVDDSQLPKDRFSAERLKGVDSTLKIQPAELGDSAMYLCASSLGRTTSPTDTQYFGPGTRLTVL.

As regards this clonotype: This may be a read error, as it is one base from a much larger clone. The genes are TRBV2 and TRBJ2-3, with a tentative D call TRBD2 (5 bases). CDR1 is SNHLY, CDR2 FYNNEI, per germline. This CDR3 spans 15 amino acids. Between the trimmed V and J ends, which lost 4 bases and 0 bases, there was a span of 11 bases. This chain's CDR3 is CASSVSRRSTDTQYF. The CDR3 DNA reads TGTGCCAGCAGTGTATCGAGGAGGAGCACAGATACGCAGTATTTT.

J is TRBJ1-2 and V is TRBV10-3; maybe TRBD1 (6 bases). V lost 6 bases, J lost 4 bases, and 15 bases lay in between. The CDR3 spans 14 residues. Looked up from germline, CDR1 is ENHRY and CDR2 is SYGVKD. The CDR3 nucleotides are TGTGCCATCAGCGACGGGGGGCGCCCCTATGGCTACACCTTC. Protein product: CAISDGGRPYGYTF.

This rearrangement joins TRBV19 to TRBJ1-5; D gene uncertain. V was shortened by 7 bases and J by 6 bases, with 19 bases between the two germline ends. The CDR3 is 15 amino acids. CDR1 LNHDA and CDR2 SQIVND come from the germline V gene (reference sequence). CDR3 sequence reads: CASTLGSRGLQPQHF. The CDR3, as DNA: TGTGCCAGTACACTCGGAAGCAGAGGGCTTCAGCCCCAGCATTTT. Using reference TRBV19 and TRBJ1-5 for the parts outside the CDR3, the full variable domain is DGGITQSPKYLFRKEGQNVTLSCEQNLNHDAMYWYRQDPGQGLRLIYYSQIVNDFQKGDIAEGYSVSREKKESFPLTVTSAQKNPTAFYLCASTLGSRGLQPQHFGDGTRLSIL.

About this clonotype: A read error is possible here, since a much larger clone lies one base away. V usage is TRBV12-3 or TRBV12-4 and J usage is TRBJ2-7, with D maybe TRBD1 (5 bases). The length of the CDR3 is 14 residues. Trimming left V 3 bases short and J 2 bases short, with 11 bases between. The CDR3 sequence: CASSFRTLTYEQYF. CDR3 nucleotide sequence: TGTGCCAGCAGTTTCAGGACACTCACCTACGAGCAGTACTTC.